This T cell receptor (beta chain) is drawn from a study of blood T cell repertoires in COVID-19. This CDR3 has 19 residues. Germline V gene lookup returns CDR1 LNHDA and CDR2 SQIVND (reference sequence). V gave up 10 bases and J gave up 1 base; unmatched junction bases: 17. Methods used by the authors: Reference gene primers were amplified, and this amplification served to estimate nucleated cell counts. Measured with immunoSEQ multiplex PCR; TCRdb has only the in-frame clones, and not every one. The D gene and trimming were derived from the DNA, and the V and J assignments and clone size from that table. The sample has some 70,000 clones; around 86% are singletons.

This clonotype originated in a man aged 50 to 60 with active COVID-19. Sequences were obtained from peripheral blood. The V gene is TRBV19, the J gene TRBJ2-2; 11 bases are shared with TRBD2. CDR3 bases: TGTGCCACCCTCCCCAATTATAGCGGGAGGGCCTGGAACACCGGGGAGCTGTTTTTT. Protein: CATLPNYSGRAWNTGELFF. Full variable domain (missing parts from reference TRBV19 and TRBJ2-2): DGGITQSPKYLFRKEGQNVTLSCEQNLNHDAMYWYRQDPGQGLRLIYYSQIVNDFQKGDIAEGYSVSREKKESFPLTVTSAQKNPTAFYLCATLPNYSGRAWNTGELFFGEGSRLTVL.